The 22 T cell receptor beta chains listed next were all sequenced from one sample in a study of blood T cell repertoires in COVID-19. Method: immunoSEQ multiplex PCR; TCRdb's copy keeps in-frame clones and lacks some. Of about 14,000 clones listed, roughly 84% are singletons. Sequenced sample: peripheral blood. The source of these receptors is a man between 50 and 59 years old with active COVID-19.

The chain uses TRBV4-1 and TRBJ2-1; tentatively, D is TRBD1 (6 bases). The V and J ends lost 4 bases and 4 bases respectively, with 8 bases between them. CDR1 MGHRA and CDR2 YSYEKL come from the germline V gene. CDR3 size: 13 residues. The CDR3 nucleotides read TGCGCCAGCAGCCGGGACAAATACAATGAGCAGTTCTTC. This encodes CASSRDKYNEQFF.

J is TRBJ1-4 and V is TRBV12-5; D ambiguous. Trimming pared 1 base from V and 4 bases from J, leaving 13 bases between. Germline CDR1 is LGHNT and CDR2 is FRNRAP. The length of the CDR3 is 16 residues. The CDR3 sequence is CASGLDFGGFNEKLFF. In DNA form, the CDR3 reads TGTGCTAGTGGTTTGGACTTTGGAGGGTTTAATGAAAAACTGTTTTTT.

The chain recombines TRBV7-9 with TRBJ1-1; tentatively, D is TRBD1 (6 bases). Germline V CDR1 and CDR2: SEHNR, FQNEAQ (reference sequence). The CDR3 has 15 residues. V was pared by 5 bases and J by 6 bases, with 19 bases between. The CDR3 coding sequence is TGTGCCAGCAGCCCATGGGGGGGCTCGGGCTCTGAAGCTTTCTTT. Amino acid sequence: CASSPWGGSGSEAFF.

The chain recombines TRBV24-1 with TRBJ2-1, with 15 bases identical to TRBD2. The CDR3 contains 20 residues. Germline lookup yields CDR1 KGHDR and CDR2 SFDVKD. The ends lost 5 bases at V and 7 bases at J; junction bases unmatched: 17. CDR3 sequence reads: CATSVGLAGGPETPRNEQFF. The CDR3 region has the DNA TGTGCCACCAGTGTTGGACTAGCGGGAGGGCCTGAGACTCCTCGAAATGAGCAGTTCTTC.

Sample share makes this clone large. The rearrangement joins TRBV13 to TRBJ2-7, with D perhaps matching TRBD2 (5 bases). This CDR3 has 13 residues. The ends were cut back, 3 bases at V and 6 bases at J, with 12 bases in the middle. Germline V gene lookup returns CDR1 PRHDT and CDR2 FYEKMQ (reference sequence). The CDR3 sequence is CASSLGGGGEQYF. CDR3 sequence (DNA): TGTGCCAGCAGCTTGGGTGGAGGTGGCGAGCAGTACTTC.

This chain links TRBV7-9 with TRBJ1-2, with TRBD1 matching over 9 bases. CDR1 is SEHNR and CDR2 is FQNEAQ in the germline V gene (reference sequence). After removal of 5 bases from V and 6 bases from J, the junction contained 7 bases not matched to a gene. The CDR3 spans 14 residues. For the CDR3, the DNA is TGTGCCAGCAGCGTCCGGGACAGGGTGGATGGCTACACCTTC. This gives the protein CASSVRDRVDGYTF.

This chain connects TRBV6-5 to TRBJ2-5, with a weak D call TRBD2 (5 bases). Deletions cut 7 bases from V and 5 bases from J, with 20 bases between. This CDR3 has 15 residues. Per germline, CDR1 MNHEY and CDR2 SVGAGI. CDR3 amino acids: CASTERQEVPETQYF. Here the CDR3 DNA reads TGTGCCAGCACCGAGAGGCAGGAGGTACCGGAGACCCAGTACTTC.

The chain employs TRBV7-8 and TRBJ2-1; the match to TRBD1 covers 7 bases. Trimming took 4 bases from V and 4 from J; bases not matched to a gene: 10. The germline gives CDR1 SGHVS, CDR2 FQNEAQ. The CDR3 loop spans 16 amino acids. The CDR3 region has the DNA TGTGCCAGCAGCTCAACCACCGGGACAGTTTACAATGAGCAGTTCTTC. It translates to CASSSTTGTVYNEQFF.

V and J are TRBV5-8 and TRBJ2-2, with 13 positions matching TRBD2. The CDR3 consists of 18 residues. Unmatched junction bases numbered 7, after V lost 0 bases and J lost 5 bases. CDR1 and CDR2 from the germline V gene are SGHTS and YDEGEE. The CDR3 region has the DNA TGTGCCAGCAGCTTGGACGTGGGGACTAGCGGGAAGACCGGGGAGCTGTTTTTT. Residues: CASSLDVGTSGKTGELFF.

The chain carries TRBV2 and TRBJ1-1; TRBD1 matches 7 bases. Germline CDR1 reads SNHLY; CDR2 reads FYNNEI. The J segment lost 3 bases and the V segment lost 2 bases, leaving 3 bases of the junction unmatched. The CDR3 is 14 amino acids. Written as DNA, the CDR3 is TGTGCCAGCAGTGAATCACAGGGGTACACTGAAGCTTTCTTT. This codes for CASSESQGYTEAFF.

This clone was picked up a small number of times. In nucleotides, the CDR3 is TGCGCCAGCAGCTTTGGCGGGCTAGGCGAGCAGTACTTC. Its protein product is CASSFGGLGEQYF. The V call is TRBV5-1, the J call TRBJ2-7; D is possibly TRBD2 (5 bases). V lost 2 bases and J lost 6, with 12 bases in between. The length of the CDR3 is 13 residues. Per germline, CDR1 SGHRS and CDR2 YFSETQ.

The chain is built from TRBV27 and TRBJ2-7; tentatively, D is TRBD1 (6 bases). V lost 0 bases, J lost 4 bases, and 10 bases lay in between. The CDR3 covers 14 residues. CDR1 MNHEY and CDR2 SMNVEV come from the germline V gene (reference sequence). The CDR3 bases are TGTGCCAGCAGTTTATCCCAGGGGTGGTACGAGCAGTACTTC. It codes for CASSLSQGWYEQYF.

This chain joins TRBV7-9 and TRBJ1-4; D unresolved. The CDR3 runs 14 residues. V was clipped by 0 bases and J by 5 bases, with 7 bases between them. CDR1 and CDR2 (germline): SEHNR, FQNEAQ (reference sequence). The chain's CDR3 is CASSLAFGNEKLFF. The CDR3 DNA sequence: TGTGCCAGCAGCTTAGCGTTCGGGAATGAAAAACTGTTTTTT.

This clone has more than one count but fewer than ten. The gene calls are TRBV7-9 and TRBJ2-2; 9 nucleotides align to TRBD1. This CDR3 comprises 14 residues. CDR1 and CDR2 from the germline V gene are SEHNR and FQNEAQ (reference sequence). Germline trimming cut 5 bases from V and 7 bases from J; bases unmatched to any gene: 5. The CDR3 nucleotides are TGTGCCAGCAGCCCCATGACAGGGGGCGGGGAGCTGTTTTTT. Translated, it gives CASSPMTGGGELFF.

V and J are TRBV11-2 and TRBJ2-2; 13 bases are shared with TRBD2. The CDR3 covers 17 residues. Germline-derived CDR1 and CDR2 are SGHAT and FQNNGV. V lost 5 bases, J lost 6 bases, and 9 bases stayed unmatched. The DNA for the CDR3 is TGTGCCAGCAGCCATGCACTAGCGGGAGGGCCGGCCGGGGAGCTGTTTTTT. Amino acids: CASSHALAGGPAGELFF.

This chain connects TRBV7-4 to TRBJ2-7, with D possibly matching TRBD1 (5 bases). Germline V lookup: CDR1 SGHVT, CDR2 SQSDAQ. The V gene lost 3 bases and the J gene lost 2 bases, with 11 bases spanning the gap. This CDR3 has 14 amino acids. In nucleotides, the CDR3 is TGTGCCAGCAGCTTCAGGGTACCAACCTACGAGCAGTACTTC. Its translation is CASSFRVPTYEQYF. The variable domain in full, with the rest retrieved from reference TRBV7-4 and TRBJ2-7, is GAGVSQSPRYKVAKRGRDVALRCDSISGHVTLYWYRQTLGQGSEVLTYSQSDAQRDKSGRPSGRFSAERPERSVSTLKIQRTEQGDSAVYLCASSFRVPTYEQYFGPGTRLTVT.

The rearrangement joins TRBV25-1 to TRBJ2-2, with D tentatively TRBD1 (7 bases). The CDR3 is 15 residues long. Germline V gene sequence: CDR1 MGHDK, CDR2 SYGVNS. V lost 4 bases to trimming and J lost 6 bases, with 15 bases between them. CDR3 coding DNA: TGTGCCAGCAGTGGTGGCCAGGGGGGTGCCGGGGAGCTGTTTTTT. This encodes CASSGGQGGAGELFF.

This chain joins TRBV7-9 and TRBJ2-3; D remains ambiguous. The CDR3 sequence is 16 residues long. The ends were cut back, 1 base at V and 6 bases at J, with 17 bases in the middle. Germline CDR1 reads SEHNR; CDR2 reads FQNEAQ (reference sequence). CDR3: CASSLVKRVFGDTQYF. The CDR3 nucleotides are TGTGCCAGCAGCTTAGTAAAACGGGTCTTTGGGGATACGCAGTATTTT.

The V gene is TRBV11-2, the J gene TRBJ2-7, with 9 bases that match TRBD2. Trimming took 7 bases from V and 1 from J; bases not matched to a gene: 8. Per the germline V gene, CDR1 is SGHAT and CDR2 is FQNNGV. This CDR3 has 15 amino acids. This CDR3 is CASNILAGRSYEQYF. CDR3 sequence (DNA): TGTGCCAGCAACATTCTAGCGGGGAGATCCTACGAGCAGTACTTC.

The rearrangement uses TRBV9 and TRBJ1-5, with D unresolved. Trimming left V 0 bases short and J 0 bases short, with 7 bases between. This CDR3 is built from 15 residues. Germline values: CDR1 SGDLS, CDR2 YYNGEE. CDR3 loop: CASSVEGVSNQPQHF. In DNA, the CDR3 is TGTGCCAGCAGCGTAGAGGGAGTTAGCAATCAGCCCCAGCATTTT. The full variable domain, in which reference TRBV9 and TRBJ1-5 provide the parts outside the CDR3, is DSGVTQTPKHLITATGQRVTLRCSPRSGDLSVYWYQQSLDQGLQFLIQYYNGEERAKGNILERFSAQQFPDLHSELNLSSLELGDSALYFCASSVEGVSNQPQHFGDGTRLSIL.

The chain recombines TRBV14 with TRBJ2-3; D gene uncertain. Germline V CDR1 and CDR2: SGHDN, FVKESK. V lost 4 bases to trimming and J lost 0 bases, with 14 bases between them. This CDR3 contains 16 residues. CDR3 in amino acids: CASSPQAFTSTDTQYF. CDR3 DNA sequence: TGTGCCAGCAGCCCCCAGGCATTTACTAGCACAGATACGCAGTATTTT.

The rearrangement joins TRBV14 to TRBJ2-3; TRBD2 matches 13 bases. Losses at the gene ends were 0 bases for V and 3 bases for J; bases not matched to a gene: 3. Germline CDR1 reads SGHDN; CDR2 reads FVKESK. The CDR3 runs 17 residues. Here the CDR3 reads CASSQDWGLAGTDTQYF. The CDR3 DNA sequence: TGTGCCAGCAGCCAAGATTGGGGACTAGCGGGAACAGATACGCAGTATTTT.